This T cell receptor (beta chain) was profiled in a study of blood T cell repertoires in COVID-19. Study context: Specimens from acute and convalescent COVID-19 originated in the United States, Italy and Spain. The cDNA or gDNA used as material had been derived from T cells, B-cell-depleted T cells, or PBMCs.

Measured with immunoSEQ multiplex PCR; TCRdb has only the in-frame clones, and not every one. The repertoire has around 64,000 clones, 86% of them found once; the top ten carry 1.5% to 2.5%. After removal of 7 bases from V and 1 base from J, the junction contained 5 bases not matched to a gene. The CDR3 has 13 residues. Per germline, CDR1 SGHNT and CDR2 YYREEE (reference sequence). The sequence came from a man aged 25-45 years with acute or convalescent COVID-19. Sequencing was performed on peripheral blood. V gene TRBV5-4 combines with J gene TRBJ2-7; TRBD1 aligns across 7 bases. The CDR3 region has the DNA TGTGCCAGCCGACGGGACAGATCCTACGAGCAGTACTTC. Its translation: CASRRDRSYEQYF. The variable domain in full, with the rest retrieved from reference TRBV5-4 and TRBJ2-7, is ETGVTQSPTHLIKTRGQQVTLRCSSQSGHNTVSWYQQALGQGPQFIFQYYREEENGRGNFPPRFSGLQFPNYSSELNVNALELDDSALYLCASRRDRSYEQYFGPGTRLTVT.